This T cell receptor (beta chain) was recovered during a study of T-cell reconstitution after alpha-beta-depleted transplantation in children. Study outcomes and limitations: In some patients, recipient T cells and intrathymic progenitors surviving conditioning explained high day-60 diversity. From newly produced T cells came most of the T-cell counts and diversity one year after transplant. Approximately two months post-transplant, alpha-beta T cells reportedly originated from several hundred expanded graft clones.

In germline, CDR1 is SGHRS, CDR2 YFSETQ. CDR3 length: 16 amino acids. V dropped 4 bases and J dropped 13; count of bases not matched to a gene: 17. TCRbeta library construction was performed incorporating unique molecular identifiers. MiXCR, applied by TCRdb to the PCR reads, yields one record per CDR3 protein. The table includes 530,000 or so distinct CDR3 sequences, 25% to 30% detected once. In regard to this clonotype: The antigen is not known.

The V and J genes are TRBV5-1 and TRBJ1-6, with 7 bases lining up with TRBD1. The sequencing used PBMCs, collected before TCRalphabeta/CD19-depleted stem cell transplant. This TCR came from a boy in the first two years of life with Wiskott-Aldrich syndrome, due to receive a stem cell transplant. The CDR3, as DNA: TGCGCCAGCAGCGGCGGATTCCGAGACAGGGACATCCCCCTCCACTTT. It codes for CASSGGFRDRDIPLHF.